The next 14 T cell receptor beta chains were all read from a single sample in a study of cytomegalovirus exposure and HLA in healthy donors. The PCR was carried out with 60 Vbeta primers and 13 Jbeta primers. Repertoires were generated with immunoSEQ multiplex PCR, while TCRdb's copy carries only in-frame clones and drops some. The sample carries about 60,000 clones, around 77% recorded once. Sample: PBMCs. These receptors originate from a woman between 40 and 50 years old in good health and CMV-seropositive.

The chain is built from TRBV5-4 and TRBJ1-2; possible D gene TRBD1, 5 bases. Trimming took 4 bases from V and 4 from J, leaving 11 bases between them. Germline CDR1 SGHNT, CDR2 YYREEE (reference sequence). This CDR3 has 13 amino acids. CDR3 sequence (DNA): TGTGCCAGCAGCCCGGACATGGCCTATGGCTACACCTTC. It translates to CASSPDMAYGYTF.

This clone has just one count. V is TRBV21-1 and J is TRBJ2-1; no DNA check was done on the table's D call, TRBD1. TRBV21-1 is marked as a pseudogene. CDR3 size: 16 residues. CDR3 loop: CASSTFQDTSYNEQFF. The DNA for the CDR3 is TGTGCCAGCAGCACTTTCCAGGACACATCCTACAATGAGCAGTTCTTC.

The V and J genes are TRBV19 and TRBJ1-1; 9 bases fit TRBD1. With V trimmed by 4 bases and J by 2 bases, 5 bases remained unmatched. Looked up from germline, CDR1 is LNHDA and CDR2 is SQIVND (reference sequence). The CDR3 runs to 15 residues. CDR3 sequence: CASSKDRGDNTEAFF. DNA of the CDR3: TGTGCCAGTAGTAAAGACAGGGGGGATAACACTGAAGCTTTCTTT.

This chain connects TRBV7-9 to TRBJ1-3; D remains unclear. Trimming left V 5 bases short and J 4 bases short, with 9 bases between. The CDR3 runs to 13 residues. In germline, CDR1 is SEHNR, CDR2 FQNEAQ (reference sequence). In DNA form, the CDR3 reads TGTGCCAGCAGCGCGTACGGGGGAAACACCATATATTTT. It codes for CASSAYGGNTIYF.

The chain couples TRBV2 to TRBJ2-1; a possible D gene is TRBD2 (5 bases). V gave up 4 bases and J gave up 6 bases, with 13 bases separating them. Germline V gene sequence: CDR1 SNHLY, CDR2 FYNNEI. The CDR3 runs 14 residues. The DNA for the CDR3 is TGTGCCAGCAGTGTCCTACAGAGCGGCAATGAGCAGTTCTTC. Residues: CASSVLQSGNEQFF.

The J gene is TRBJ1-2, the V gene TRBV11-2; possibly TRBD1 for D (5 bases). CDR3 size: 12 residues. The V end lost 7 bases, the J end lost 8 bases, and 14 bases lay between the germline ends. Looked up from germline, CDR1 is SGHAT and CDR2 is FQNNGV. This CDR3 is CASTKPGGGYTF. The CDR3 DNA reads TGTGCCAGCACCAAACCGGGGGGGGGCTACACCTTC. The whole variable domain, remainder taken from reference TRBV11-2 and TRBJ1-2, is EAGVAQSPRYKIIEKRQSVAFWCNPISGHATLYWYQQILGQGPKLLIQFQNNGVVDDSQLPKDRFSAERLKGVDSTLKIQPAKLEDSAVYLCASTKPGGGYTFGSGTRLTVV.

J is TRBJ1-1 and V is TRBV10-2; the D gene is possibly TRBD1 (5 bases). Germline V gene data show CDR1 as WSHSY and CDR2 as SAAADI. This CDR3 comprises 15 residues. Trimming pared 3 bases from V and 1 base from J, leaving 12 bases between. CDR3 nucleotides: TGCGCCAGCAGTGATCCGGGACTCGAGAACACTGAAGCTTTCTTT. Its translation is CASSDPGLENTEAFF.

The chain joins TRBV19 to TRBJ2-1, with 8 nucleotides matching TRBD2. V was pared by 6 bases and J by 2 bases, with 3 bases of the junction left unmatched. Germline values: CDR1 LNHDA, CDR2 SQIVND (reference sequence). CDR3 size: 14 residues. Here the CDR3 reads CASRDGGAYNEQFF. CDR3 sequence (DNA): TGTGCCAGTAGAGACGGGGGGGCCTACAATGAGCAGTTCTTC.

The V call is TRBV7-2, the J call TRBJ2-3; D is possibly TRBD1 (6 bases). Germline V CDR1 and CDR2: SGHTA, FQGNSA. The V end was cut by 1 base, the J end by 4 bases, with 12 bases between. This CDR3 is 15 amino acids long. The CDR3 protein is CASSLVRAGADTQYF. The CDR3 bases are TGTGCCAGCAGCTTAGTTAGGGCAGGGGCAGATACGCAGTATTTT. Together with reference TRBV7-2 and TRBJ2-3, the CDR3 gives the full variable domain: GAGVSQSPSNKVTEKGKDVELRCDPISGHTALYWYRQSLGQGLEFLIYFQGNSAPDKSGLPSDRFSAERTGGSVSTLTIQRTQQEDSAVYLCASSLVRAGADTQYFGPGTRLTVL.

The CDR3: CASRGIGNGEQFF. The CDR3 DNA follows: TGTGCCAGCCGGGGGATAGGAAATGGCGAGCAGTTCTTC. The V call is TRBV2, the J call TRBJ2-1; D might be TRBD2 (6 bases). CDR1 SNHLY and CDR2 FYNNEI come from the germline V gene. The V and J ends lost 8 bases and 10 bases respectively, with 18 bases between them. The CDR3 spans 13 residues.

CDR3 protein: CASSLVGRGGTNTGELFF. For the CDR3, the DNA is TGTGCCAGCAGCTTAGTAGGGCGGGGGGGTACGAACACCGGGGAGCTGTTTTTT. The chain couples TRBV11-2 to TRBJ2-2, with TRBD2 identical over 9 bases. The V segment lost 1 base and the J segment 0 bases; nucleotides outside the gene matches: 6. The CDR3 covers 18 residues. Germline CDR1 and CDR2: SGHAT and FQNNGV.

The V call is TRBV27, the J call TRBJ2-7; TRBD1 is a possible D gene (6 bases). There are 15 residues in the CDR3. CDR1 is MNHEY, CDR2 SMNVEV, per germline (reference sequence). The ends were cut back, 0 bases at V and 2 bases at J, with 11 bases in the middle. CDR3: CASSLSQGLAYEQYF. The CDR3 nucleotides read TGTGCCAGCAGTTTATCGCAGGGGTTAGCCTACGAGCAGTACTTC.

The chain links TRBV5-1 to TRBJ1-5, with D tentatively TRBD1 (6 bases). Germline V lookup: CDR1 SGHRS, CDR2 YFSETQ. The CDR3 has 15 amino acids. V was trimmed by 4 bases and J by 7 bases, leaving 18 bases between them. The CDR3 reads CASSPEGGYGQPQHF. CDR3 DNA sequence: TGCGCCAGCAGCCCCGAGGGGGGGTATGGACAGCCCCAGCATTTT.

This chain joins TRBV6-6 and TRBJ2-7; 7 bases fit TRBD1. V dropped 5 bases and J dropped 2; count of bases not matched to a gene: 12. The germline V gene encodes CDR1 MNHNY and CDR2 SVGAGI (reference sequence). The CDR3 length is 16 residues. CDR3 nucleotide sequence: TGTGCCAGCAGTACCTCGAGACAGGGAACGGCCTACGAGCAGTACTTC. Its protein is CASSTSRQGTAYEQYF.